This T cell receptor beta chain was sequenced in a study of blood T cell repertoires in COVID-19. Overall study: Spain, Italy and the United States supplied samples that represented acute and convalescent COVID-19. Nucleic acid was either cDNA or gDNA, and it came from T cells, B-cell-depleted T cells, or PBMCs.

Study processing details: Counts of nucleated cells, estimated from reference gene primer amplification, were obtained. Clones were read by immunoSEQ multiplex PCR, and TCRdb kept only the in-frame ones, dropping some. That table gives V, J and clone size, and the DNA gave D and trimming. The sample comprises some 330,000 clones, over 85% of which are singletons, and 1.8% rests with the top ten. The CDR3 covers 12 residues. V was cut by 5 bases and J by 7 bases, with 11 bases left in between. Germline values: CDR1 MDHEN, CDR2 SYDVKM. Sequenced sample: peripheral blood. The rearrangement joins TRBV28 to TRBJ2-5; D ambiguous. The source is a woman aged 30 to 39 with COVID-19, enrolled during active disease. CDR3 DNA: TGTGCCAGCAGTCCAGGATTGGGGACCCAGTACTTC. It is translated as CASSPGLGTQYF.